This entry lists 16 T cell receptor beta chains sequenced from one sample in a study of blood T cell repertoires in COVID-19. Assay used: immunoSEQ multiplex PCR; TCRdb lists only in-frame clones, some missing. The table shows around 59,000 clones, with about 87% occurring only once. The specimen sequenced was peripheral blood. The origin of the receptors is a man between 60 and 75 years old with acute or convalescent COVID-19.

V and J are TRBV9 and TRBJ1-2; 10 bases are a match to TRBD1. The CDR3 runs to 15 residues. V gave up 4 bases and J gave up 6 bases; unmatched junction bases: 9. Looked up from germline, CDR1 is SGDLS and CDR2 is YYNGEE. Written as DNA, the CDR3 is TGTGCCAGCAGCAAACCCCCGGACAGGGGGAATGGCTACACCTTC. Translating gives CASSKPPDRGNGYTF. The variable domain in full, with the rest retrieved from reference TRBV9 and TRBJ1-2, is DSGVTQTPKHLITATGQRVTLRCSPRSGDLSVYWYQQSLDQGLQFLIQYYNGEERAKGNILERFSAQQFPDLHSELNLSSLELGDSALYFCASSKPPDRGNGYTFGSGTRLTVV.

This clone occurred once. The rearrangement links TRBV10-2 to TRBJ2-6; D uncertain. CDR1 and CDR2 from the germline V gene are WSHSY and SAAADI. Trimming left V 0 bases short and J 2 bases short, with 11 bases between. The CDR3 consists of 17 residues. CDR3 nucleotide sequence: TGCGCCAGCAGTGAGTCTTCAGGCGTCGCTGGGGCCAACGTCCTGACTTTC. Translating gives CASSESSGVAGANVLTF.

The chain recombines TRBV7-6 with TRBJ2-1, with 11 nucleotides matching TRBD2. Germline trimming cut 2 bases from V and 4 bases from J; bases unmatched to any gene: 7. The germline gives CDR1 SGHVS, CDR2 FNYEAQ. The CDR3 is 17 residues long. CDR3 bases: TGTGCCAGCAGCTTATTTGTAGCGGGAGGGATTTACAATGAGCAGTTCTTC. As protein: CASSLFVAGGIYNEQFF.

This clone has only one observation. The rearrangement uses TRBV11-2 and TRBJ1-5, with a possible D match to TRBD1 (6 bases). V dropped 1 base and J dropped 4 bases, with 17 bases sitting between them. Germline CDR1 is SGHAT and CDR2 is FQNNGV. This CDR3 is 17 amino acids long. This chain's CDR3 is CASSLGVAGAENQPQHF. The CDR3 DNA reads TGTGCCAGCAGCTTAGGGGTCGCGGGGGCCGAGAATCAGCCCCAGCATTTT.

V is TRBV28 and J is TRBJ1-5; TRBD1 matches at 10 bases. This CDR3 region has 15 residues. Germline CDR1 is MDHEN and CDR2 is SYDVKM. The V and J ends lost 6 bases and 3 bases, in that order; junction bases with no gene match: 5. CDR3 in amino acids: CASSLDRGINQPQHF. The CDR3 DNA follows: TGTGCCAGCAGCCTGGACAGGGGGATCAATCAGCCCCAGCATTTT.

The chain uses TRBV25-1 and TRBJ2-1; 11 bases line up with TRBD2. This CDR3 is 16 amino acids long. The germline V gene has CDR1 MGHDK and CDR2 SYGVNS. Germline trimming cut 2 bases from V and 3 bases from J; bases unmatched to any gene: 3. Here the CDR3 DNA reads TGTGCCAGCAGTGAACCCACTAGCGGGAGCTACAATGAGCAGTTCTTC. Encoded protein: CASSEPTSGSYNEQFF.

This chain uses TRBV19 with TRBJ2-7, with 7 bases matching TRBD2. Germline-derived CDR1 and CDR2 are LNHDA and SQIVND (reference sequence). The J segment lost 4 bases and the V segment lost 4 bases, leaving 7 bases of the junction unmatched. The CDR3 contains 14 residues. CDR3 bases: TGTGCCAGTAGTAGTGGGACTATTTGGTACGAGCAGTACTTC. Translating gives CASSSGTIWYEQYF.

The chain recombines TRBV28 with TRBJ1-5; no clear D gene. CDR1 and CDR2 from the germline V gene are MDHEN and SYDVKM. The V gene lost 2 bases and the J gene lost 2 bases, with 16 bases spanning the gap. The CDR3 covers 17 residues. The CDR3 region is CASSLKGTRRGNQPQHF. The DNA for the CDR3 is TGTGCCAGCAGTTTAAAGGGCACCCGGCGGGGCAATCAGCCCCAGCATTTT.

This clone was observed a single time. The CDR3 reads CATSDGSGLDYGYTF. The CDR3 nucleotides read TGTGCCACCAGTGATGGCTCAGGATTGGACTATGGCTACACCTTC. This chain joins TRBV24-1 and TRBJ1-2; D uncertain. CDR3 length: 15 residues. Germline-derived CDR1 and CDR2 are KGHDR and SFDVKD. Trimming took 3 bases from V and 3 from J, leaving 13 bases between them.

The chain uses TRBV23-1 and TRBJ2-7, with D unclear. TRBV23-1 is labeled an ORF, and its function is uncertain. V lost 0 bases, J lost 5 bases, and 8 bases lay in between. This CDR3 has 13 amino acids. The CDR3 nucleotides are TGCGCCAGCAGTCAATCGAGTCTACACGAGCAGTACTTC. Encoded protein: CASSQSSLHEQYF.

The V call is TRBV6-2 or TRBV6-3, the J call TRBJ1-2; D possibly corresponds to TRBD1 (5 bases). Germline-derived CDR1 and CDR2 are MNHEY and SVGEGT. CDR3 length: 14 amino acids. Between the trimmed V and J ends, which lost 5 bases and 5 bases, there was a span of 15 bases. CDR3 residues: CASSRERQGYGYTF. The DNA of the CDR3 is TGTGCCAGCAGTCGGGAGAGGCAGGGTTATGGCTACACCTTC.

This chain links TRBV6-2 or TRBV6-3 with TRBJ2-7, with 8 bases lining up with TRBD2. The CDR3 contains 16 residues. Looked up from germline, CDR1 is MNHEY and CDR2 is SVGEGT. Trimming at V came to 0 bases and at J to 0 bases, leaving 4 bases not matched to a gene. The CDR3 DNA follows: TGTGCCAGCAGTTACTCGAAGCGGGGGATCTCCTACGAGCAGTACTTC. Amino acid sequence: CASSYSKRGISYEQYF.

This chain joins TRBV7-9 and TRBJ1-2; a weak D match, TRBD1 (5 bases). Germline CDR1 is SEHNR and CDR2 is FQNEAQ (reference sequence). The germline V and J ends were trimmed by 1 base and 10 bases, with 16 bases remaining between them. The CDR3 is made up of 14 amino acids. This chain's CDR3 is CASSLVVSGIDYTF. CDR3 nucleotide sequence: TGTGCCAGCAGCTTAGTAGTGTCAGGGATTGACTACACCTTC. Full variable domain (remainder filled in from reference TRBV7-9 and TRBJ1-2): DTGVSQNPRHKITKRGQNVTFRCDPISEHNRLYWYRQTLGQGPEFLTYFQNEAQLEKSRLLSDRFSAERPKGSFSTLEIQRTEQGDSAMYLCASSLVVSGIDYTFGSGTRLTVV.

This clone was recorded once. This chain uses TRBV7-2 with TRBJ1-6, with D possibly matching TRBD1 (5 bases). The CDR3 spans 16 residues. Germline CDR1 and CDR2: SGHTA and FQGNSA. V was trimmed by 1 base and J by 5 bases, leaving 12 bases between them. In DNA form, the CDR3 reads TGTGCCAGCAGCTTAGTGGCGACAGCCGATAATTCACCCCTCCACTTT. This gives the protein CASSLVATADNSPLHF. Drawing the rest from reference TRBV7-2 and TRBJ1-6, the complete variable domain is GAGVSQSPSNKVTEKGKDVELRCDPISGHTALYWYRQSLGQGLEFLIYFQGNSAPDKSGLPSDRFSAERTGGSVSTLTIQRTQQEDSAVYLCASSLVATADNSPLHFGNGTRLTVT.

This clone was observed a few times. The V gene is TRBV27, the J gene TRBJ2-2; a possible D gene is TRBD2 (6 bases). V was pared by 5 bases and J by 5 bases, with 9 bases between. Germline CDR1 and CDR2: MNHEY and SMNVEV (reference sequence). The CDR3 has 13 residues. The CDR3 region has the DNA TGTGCCAGCAGTATCGGGACTACCGGGGAGCTGTTTTTT. Its translation is CASSIGTTGELFF.

This clone has just a few counts. This chain links TRBV6-5 with TRBJ1-2, with 7 bases matching TRBD1. The germline gives CDR1 MNHEY, CDR2 SVGAGI. This CDR3 contains 13 residues. Losses at the gene ends were 6 bases for V and 8 bases for J; bases not matched to a gene: 9. The CDR3 coding sequence is TGTGCCAGCAGAAAGCCCGGGACAGAAGGCTACACCTTC. It encodes CASRKPGTEGYTF.